The T cell receptor (beta chain) described here comes from a study of blood T cell repertoires in COVID-19 (dated by TCRdb to the early 2020s). Notes on the research overall: Samples covering the acute and convalescent phases of COVID-19 were provided by collaborators in the United States, Italy and Spain. The prospective study material was composed of cDNA or gDNA derived from T cells, B-cell-depleted T cells, or PBMCs. Subjects who had been exposed to COVID-19, were actively infected with it, or had recovered from it provided the deeply sampled blood TCRbeta repertoires that made up the dataset. A freely available public database, intended as a resource for researchers studying the immune response to SARS-CoV-2, is where the repertoires were released. The samples were drawn from the first 160 participants of the ongoing ImmuneRACE study and from 1,254 subjects provided by 6 global collaborators. The sample metadata nearly always contained a de-identified subject ID, COVID-19 status, age in years and sex. Where available, HLA class I and class II types were obtained from metadata supplied by the sample provider rather than from assay-based typing.

With regard to this clone: No cognate antigen has been identified for it. Nothing much larger sits one base from this clone, and base qualities are not available.

Overall results and qualifications from the work: Clinical and demographic metadata were provided uncurated, with the amount varying by source and participant.

There are 14 amino acids in the CDR3, from cysteine to phenylalanine inclusive. CDR3 DNA is the only sequence kept; it has 42 bases, read in frame from the first base. V sheds 4 bases and J sheds 6 bases, leaving 15 bases between their ends. Looking up the germline V gene yields CDR1 SGHTA and CDR2 FQGNSA. Enrolling through a virtual design, the prospective study's participants ranged in age from roughly 18 to 90 years and lived across around 25 United States geographic areas. Cohort assignment in the prospective study relied on participant-reported clinical history from a screening survey and a study questionnaire. ImmuneRACE Cohort 3 recovered participants were defined by two consecutive negative NP/OP PCR tests, healthcare professional clearance, or symptom resolution. In the prospective study, mobile phlebotomists collected whole blood, serum and a nasopharyngeal or oropharyngeal swab from each participant. Prospective study participants could optionally give additional blood draws and questionnaires over an approximately 2-month period. Before DNA extraction, blood samples from the prospective study were shipped at room temperature or frozen.

TCRbeta CDR3 regions were amplified from genomic DNA by means of the immunoSEQ Assay, a bias-controlled multiplex PCR. Processing in the source paper ran as follows. The number of nucleated cells in each sample was estimated from the amplification of reference gene primers within the assay. To quantify the absolute abundance of each unique TCRbeta CDR3 rearrangement, sequence reads were collapsed and filtered. For each sample, productive Simpson clonality was calculated as the square root of Simpson's diversity index across productive rearrangements. Held by TCRdb, this immuneACCESS table contains in-frame sequences only and omits some clones. Under half of the omission traces to an unresolved V gene where checked; the cause of the rest is unknown. Clone size and V and J calls were adopted from that table, with D and trimming inferred from the DNA. Here the sample has under 300,000 clones; roughly 85% occur a single time. Under 2.5% of the sample rests with the top ten.

The sample comprised PBMCs or T cells enriched from blood (not recorded which). The V and J genes are TRBV7-2 and TRBJ1-1; confidence is insufficient to name the D gene. The source is a woman between 50 and 59 years old who had recovered from COVID-19. The DNA sequence is given as TGTGCCAGCAGCTCCACCCCGGGGTTCTCTGAAGCTTTCTTT. Its protein product is CASSSTPGFSEAFF. With the rest looked up from the reference TRBV7-2 and TRBJ1-1 genes rather than sequenced, the full variable domain is GAGVSQSPSNKVTEKGKDVELRCDPISGHTALYWYRQSLGQGLEFLIYFQGNSAPDKSGLPSDRFSAERTGGSVSTLTIQRTQQEDSAVYLCASSSTPGFSEAFFGQGTRLTVV.